A selection of T cell receptor beta chains follows, all from one sample in a study of T cell responses to AZD1222 COVID-19 vaccine. TCRdb's table, derived via immunoSEQ multiplex PCR, lists solely in-frame clones and lacks some. The profile shows 75,000 to 95,000 clones, 88% of them singletons. Sequenced here: peripheral blood, sampled on day 0 of AZD1222 vaccination. The receptors were sampled from an adult in good health. The CDR3 runs from the conserved cysteine through the conserved F or W. D genes are given only for firm matches. For some rows the clone size is stated as once, few or many, or as a class when expanded; others skip it.

d_call,j_call,clone_size,v_call,cdr3_nt,cdr3_aa
.,TRBJ1-2,.,TRBV7-2,TGTGCCAGCAGCTTAGTAGGAGCAGCGGGTGGCTACACCTTC,CASSLVGAAGGYTF
TRBD1,TRBJ2-7,.,TRBV6-5,TGTGCCAGCAGTTACGTGCCAGGGGGTAGGAACGAGCAGTACTTC,CASSYVPGGRNEQYF
.,TRBJ1-1,.,TRBV7-3,TGTGCCAGCAGCTTAAATGGGGTTAACACTGAAGCTTTCTTT,CASSLNGVNTEAFF
TRBD2,TRBJ2-5,.,TRBV5-1,TGCGCCAGCAGTGAGGGTAGCGGGAGGGCCTGGGAGACCCAGTACTTC,CASSEGSGRAWETQYF
.,TRBJ2-3,.,TRBV5-1,TGCGCCAGCAGCTTGAGGGGGAACACAGATACGCAGTATTTT,CASSLRGNTDTQYF
TRBD1,TRBJ2-7,once,TRBV6-5,TGTGCCAGCAGCGCGACAGGGGTATTTTCCTACGAGCAGTACTTC,CASSATGVFSYEQYF
TRBD1,TRBJ2-1,.,TRBV12-5,TGTGCTAGTGGTTTAGGGACAGGGGTATACAATGAGCAGTTCTTC,CASGLGTGVYNEQFF
.,TRBJ2-7,.,TRBV6-5,TGTGCCAGCAGTTACCGGGGGGGGACAGAGTCCTACGAGCAGTACTTC,CASSYRGGTESYEQYF
TRBD1,TRBJ1-6,.,TRBV7-6,TGTGCCAGCAGCTTAAGGGGACAGGGGTCGTCACCCCTCCACTTT,CASSLRGQGSSPLHF
.,TRBJ2-3,.,TRBV19,TGTGCCAGTAGTCCCCGGTTTCAGACGAGCCCAGATACGCAGTATTTT,CASSPRFQTSPDTQYF
TRBD2,TRBJ2-2,.,TRBV7-2,TGTGCCAGCAGCCGGGGACTAGCGGGAGTCACCGGGGAGCTGTTTTTT,CASSRGLAGVTGELFF
.,TRBJ2-7,few,TRBV18,TGTGCCAGCTCACCCGAGGGCTACGAGCAGTACTTC,CASSPEGYEQYF
TRBD1,TRBJ1-4,.,TRBV5-1,TGCGCCAGCAGCCGGACAGGGAGTAATGAAAAACTGTTTTTT,CASSRTGSNEKLFF
TRBD1,TRBJ2-3,.,TRBV15,TGTGCCACCAGCACATCCCCGGGACAGGGGGGAGTCGGCACAGATACGCAGTATTTT,CATSTSPGQGGVGTDTQYF
.,TRBJ1-2,.,TRBV7-3,TGTGCCAGCAGCTTAGGGGGAGAGTATGGCTACACCTTC,CASSLGGEYGYTF
.,TRBJ1-1,.,TRBV27,TGTGCCAGCAGTTTATTAATGGACACTGAAGCTTTCTTT,CASSLLMDTEAFF
.,TRBJ2-1,.,TRBV6-6,TGTGCCAGCAGTCCCCTCGCTGAGCAGTTCTTC,CASSPLAEQFF
.,TRBJ2-2,once,TRBV28,TGTGCCAGCATAAGTGGAGGGATCACCGGGGAGCTGTTTTTT,CASISGGITGELFF
.,TRBJ1-1,.,TRBV6-5,TGTGCCAGCAGGGCACAGCTAAACACTGAAGCTTTCTTT,CASRAQLNTEAFF
.,TRBJ1-3,once,TRBV6-5,TGTGCCAGCAGTTACAGGGGACCTGGAAACACCATATATTTT,CASSYRGPGNTIYF
.,TRBJ2-5,.,TRBV19,TGTGCCAGTAGTACAACAGCGGCGGAGACCCAGTACTTC,CASSTTAAETQYF
TRBD1,TRBJ1-4,.,TRBV5-1,TGCGCCAGCAGCTTGGCCCCACAGGGGGCAACTAATGAAAAACTGTTTTTT,CASSLAPQGATNEKLFF
.,TRBJ2-3,.,TRBV2,TGTGCCAGCAGTGAGTCGCCGGGGACAGATACGCAGTATTTT,CASSESPGTDTQYF
TRBD1,TRBJ1-2,.,TRBV28,TGTGCCAGCAGTCTCCGGGACAGGGTGGACGGCTACACCTTC,CASSLRDRVDGYTF
TRBD1,TRBJ1-4,.,TRBV4-3,TGCGCCAGCAGTCCCGGGACAGGGATTGAAAAACTGTTTTTT,CASSPGTGIEKLFF
.,TRBJ1-6,medium-sized,TRBV2,TGTGCCAGCAGCTGGGACATTAATTCACCCCTCCACTTT,CASSWDINSPLHF
.,TRBJ1-1,.,TRBV6-5,TGTGCCAGCAGTTACACGGGGCACACTGAAGCTTTCTTT,CASSYTGHTEAFF
.,TRBJ2-3,once,TRBV24-1,TGTGCCACCACCCTGGGAGACAGGATGAGTAGCACAGATACGCAGTATTTT,CATTLGDRMSSTDTQYF
.,TRBJ2-5,.,TRBV24-1,TGTGCCGTGGGGGGGACAGTAGAGACCCAGTACTTC,CAVGGTVETQYF
.,TRBJ2-3,.,TRBV6-4,TGTGCCAGTCCGGGCCGGCGCACAGATACGCAGTATTTT,CASPGRRTDTQYF
TRBD2,TRBJ2-3,.,TRBV11-2,TGTGCCAGCAGCTTAGGAACTAGCGGGAGCGCGGGAGATACGCAGTATTTT,CASSLGTSGSAGDTQYF
TRBD1,TRBJ1-5,.,TRBV24-1,TGTGCCACCAGTGACAGACAGGGTAGCAATCAGCCCCAGCATTTT,CATSDRQGSNQPQHF
TRBD2,TRBJ2-1,.,TRBV11-2,TGTGCCAGCAGCCAGGGCACTAGCGGATGGAATGAGCAGTTCTTC,CASSQGTSGWNEQFF
TRBD2,TRBJ2-5,.,TRBV27,TGTGCCAGCAGTCGACTAGCGGGACCTGGAGAAGAGACCCAGTACTTC,CASSRLAGPGEETQYF
.,TRBJ1-4,.,TRBV3-1/TRBV3-2,TGTGCCAGCAGCCAAGTAGGCGGGGCAGGACTGTTTTTT,CASSQVGGAGLFF
.,TRBJ2-1,few,TRBV7-9,TGTGCCAGCAGCTTCATACCCCCCGGGACCACATTCTACAATGAGCAGTTCTTC,CASSFIPPGTTFYNEQFF
.,TRBJ1-1,.,TRBV19,TGTGCCAGTAGTATAGTAGTGGGCGCGGGCACTGAAGCTTTCTTT,CASSIVVGAGTEAFF
TRBD1,TRBJ1-2,.,TRBV28,TGTGCCAGCAGTTCGGGACAGAGAGGCTACACCTTC,CASSSGQRGYTF
.,TRBJ1-1,.,TRBV2,TGTGCCAGCAGGACCGGGGGGGGCGGCACTGAAGCTTTCTTT,CASRTGGGGTEAFF
TRBD1,TRBJ2-7,once,TRBV18,TGTGCCAGCTCACCAGGGACAGGTGATGACGAGCAGTACTTC,CASSPGTGDDEQYF
.,TRBJ1-5,.,TRBV5-1,TGCGCCAGCAGCTCGGGGCAAAATCAGCCCCAGCATTTT,CASSSGQNQPQHF
.,TRBJ1-5,.,TRBV6-5,TGTGCCAGCAGTTACTCGACAAATCAGCCCCAGCATTTT,CASSYSTNQPQHF
.,TRBJ2-7,few,TRBV7-9,TGTGCCAGCAGCTTAGCAGGGATCTACGAGCAGTACTTC,CASSLAGIYEQYF
TRBD1,TRBJ1-2,.,TRBV6-5,TGTGCCAGCAGTTACGGGACAGGACAATCGGATGGCTACACCTTC,CASSYGTGQSDGYTF
.,TRBJ1-3,once,TRBV5-1,TGCGCCAGCAGCTTGGCCTTCACAGGGCAAGGAAACACCATATATTTT,CASSLAFTGQGNTIYF
TRBD1,TRBJ1-5,.,TRBV6-1,TGTGCCAGCAGTGTGGGACAGGGGGGAAATAGCAATCAGCCCCAGCATTTT,CASSVGQGGNSNQPQHF
.,TRBJ2-7,.,TRBV5-1,TGCGCCAGCAGCTTGGCGTTTCAGAAGATCTACGAGCAGTACTTC,CASSLAFQKIYEQYF
TRBD1,TRBJ2-7,.,TRBV6-2/TRBV6-3,TGTGCCAGCAGTCCCGGGACAGCGATCGCCTACGAGCAGTACTTC,CASSPGTAIAYEQYF
TRBD1,TRBJ2-1,.,TRBV19,TGTGCCAGTAGTGGACAGGGGGCGTCGAATGAGCAGTTCTTC,CASSGQGASNEQFF
.,TRBJ1-1,.,TRBV2,TGTGCCAGCAGGCCCCAACAGGTGGGGGGCACTGAAGCTTTCTTT,CASRPQQVGGTEAFF
TRBD1,TRBJ2-5,.,TRBV7-3,TGTGCCTCCGGAAGGGGGCGCAGGGAGACCCAGTACTTC,CASGRGRRETQYF
.,TRBJ1-4,.,TRBV6-1,TGTGCCAGCAGTGAATCGATTAATGAAAAACTGTTTTTT,CASSESINEKLFF
.,TRBJ1-2,.,TRBV6-2/TRBV6-3,TGTGCCAGCAGTTACGGGGTAGCCTTCTATGGCTACACCTTC,CASSYGVAFYGYTF
.,TRBJ1-5,.,TRBV7-2,TGTGCCAGCAGCTCCGGACAGCGTAGCAATCAGCCCCAGCATTTT,CASSSGQRSNQPQHF